This section outlines one T cell receptor (beta chain) sequence together with its context. These data originate in a study of blood T cells in healthy people across ages. Trimming removed 5 bases from V and 5 bases from J, with 15 bases in between. The CDR3 spans 14 residues. Germline loops: CDR1 SGHTA, CDR2 FQGNSA. A second PCR of roughly 7 to 11 cycles used a sample-barcoded 5' primer and a J-beta primer mix. TCRdb reprocessed the 5' RACE reads via MiXCR and lists one record per CDR3 protein. The sample shows 450,000 to 650,000 distinct CDR3 sequences, less than 25% of them seen only once. These same records also appear under a second study, on T cells of mothers and their children.

This sequence was found in a boy younger than 18 in good health. Material: blood. The V gene is TRBV7-2, the J gene TRBJ2-5, with unresolved D. The CDR3 DNA reads as TGTGCCAGCAGCCTACCCAAGAGCCGGGAGACCCAGTACTTC. Translating it yields CASSLPKSRETQYF.